The entry below gives a single T cell receptor (beta chain) sequence along with its context. The antigen is not known. After extraction with the RNeasy kit, roughly 0.45 to 1 ug of the RNA was reverse transcribed using random hexamers. In TCRdb, the immunoSEQ multiplex PCR reads were re-called with MiXCR into one record per CDR3 protein. The sample contains some 190,000 distinct CDR3 sequences, over 90% of which appear only once. The data were obtained in a study of CD8 T cells in Susac syndrome. As for the study in general: Roughly six sequenced Susac syndrome patients had clinically active disease, while fewer than ten were in remission. Points from the study as a whole: The CD4+ T cell repertoires of Susac syndrome were found to show no clonal expansion.

This CDR3 is built from 17 residues. The ends lost 6 bases at V and 0 bases at J; junction bases unmatched: 12. High-throughput TCR beta sequencing covered peripheral CD8+ and CD4+ T cells. The specimen sequenced was CD4+ T cells from PBMCs. The chain is built from TRBV12-3 or TRBV12-4 and TRBJ2-3; 7 nucleotides agree with TRBD2. The receptor comes from a human donor with Susac syndrome. CDR3: CASSGGEGYSSTDTQYF. In DNA form, the CDR3 reads TGTGCCAGCAGCGGAGGGGAGGGGTATTCTAGCACAGATACGCAGTATTTT.